Included here is one T cell receptor (beta chain) sequence, with context. Its antigen is unidentified. The CDR3 is 14 amino acids. Germline assignment: CDR1 SGHRS and CDR2 YFSETQ. Trimming removed 0 bases from V and 3 bases from J, with 9 bases in between. The record originates from a study of blood T cells in healthy people across ages. Overall study findings and caveats: TCR beta diversity was tightly associated with the proportion of naive T cells.

Next came a second PCR, run for about 7 to 12 cycles, which used a sample-barcoded 5' primer along with a J-beta primer mix. Every single cDNA molecule received a tag from a template-switch adaptor with 12 random nucleotides. Each CDR3 protein gets one entry after TCRdb re-called the 5' RACE reads with MiXCR. The sample yields about 1.1 million distinct CDR3 sequences, more than 30% seen once. The gene calls are TRBV5-1 and TRBJ2-5; no firm D call. This receptor was identified in a man aged 18 to 30 in good health. Sequenced sample: blood. The CDR3 DNA reads as TGCGCCAGCAGCTTGGCCGAAGTCGAAGAGACCCAGTACTTC. Translation gives CASSLAEVEETQYF.